This is a list of T cell receptor beta chains from one sample in a study of blood T cell repertoires in COVID-19. The repertoire was sequenced with immunoSEQ multiplex PCR; TCRdb's copy has only in-frame clones and lacks some. The sample shows more than 400,000 clones, approximately 86% of them seen only once. The sequenced sample consisted of PBMCs or T cells enriched from blood (not recorded which). These receptors all stem from a woman between 18 and 29 years old who had recovered from COVID-19. Each CDR3 is given with its conserved first and last residue.

v_gene: TRBV20-1; j_gene: TRBJ1-1; CDR3aa: CSAIFGRVAFF
v_gene: TRBV3-1/TRBV3-2; j_gene: TRBJ2-1; CDR3aa: CASSLVGGDYNEQFF
v_gene: TRBV2; j_gene: TRBJ2-6; CDR3aa: CASSEIQGDSSGANVLTF
v_gene: TRBV5-8; j_gene: TRBJ1-5; CDR3aa: CASSLRSNQPQHF
v_gene: TRBV6-5; j_gene: TRBJ1-2; CDR3aa: CASSPQTGVYTF
v_gene: TRBV7-2; j_gene: TRBJ1-2; CDR3aa: CASSFSGTAFGGYTF
v_gene: TRBV19; j_gene: TRBJ1-5; CDR3aa: CASSYREIDQPQHF
v_gene: TRBV10-3; j_gene: TRBJ1-1; CDR3aa: CAINQGQMNTEAFF
v_gene: TRBV12-3/TRBV12-4; j_gene: TRBJ1-3; CDR3aa: CASSTPGGNTIYF
v_gene: TRBV28; j_gene: TRBJ2-3; CDR3aa: CASSWTGGISTDTQYF
v_gene: TRBV24-1; j_gene: TRBJ2-3; CDR3aa: CATSDGGQGADTQYF
v_gene: TRBV5-4; j_gene: TRBJ2-5; CDR3aa: CASSPGQGAMETQYF
v_gene: TRBV6-5; j_gene: TRBJ1-1; CDR3aa: CASTPTGGEGAFF
v_gene: TRBV27; j_gene: TRBJ2-2; CDR3aa: CASSLSGGAGELFF
v_gene: TRBV7-2; j_gene: TRBJ2-1; CDR3aa: CASRDKSGGASHEQFF
v_gene: TRBV12-3/TRBV12-4; j_gene: TRBJ1-2; CDR3aa: CASSFNRDGYTF
v_gene: TRBV6-1; j_gene: TRBJ1-2; CDR3aa: CASSEAGSHYGYTF
v_gene: TRBV7-2; j_gene: TRBJ1-2; CDR3aa: CASSHPRGINYGYTF
v_gene: TRBV5-1; j_gene: TRBJ1-3; CDR3aa: CASSFGQGGDTIYF
v_gene: TRBV19; j_gene: TRBJ1-5; CDR3aa: CASTGRGDSNQPQHF
v_gene: TRBV7-3; j_gene: TRBJ2-1; CDR3aa: CASSQARGAYNEQFF
v_gene: TRBV10-1; j_gene: TRBJ1-1; CDR3aa: CASSESEGSTEAFF
v_gene: TRBV19; j_gene: TRBJ1-4; CDR3aa: CASSIGTPNEKLFF
v_gene: TRBV6-5; j_gene: TRBJ2-3; CDR3aa: CASSSVDTQYF